The 9 T cell receptor beta chains reported below all come from one sample, sequenced in a study of Graves' ophthalmopathy and Graves' hyperthyroidism. As the template, RNA transcripts were used to amplify TCR beta CDR3 regions. HTBI primers were used in a first-round RT-PCR, which preceded a second-round multiplex PCR. TCRdb reanalysed the multiplex PCR reads using MiXCR and keeps one entry per CDR3 protein. The table lists a few hundred thousand distinct CDR3 sequences, roughly 21% of them singletons. The sequenced sample was peripheral blood. All receptors come from a woman in her 50s with Graves' ophthalmopathy.

The V gene is TRBV12-3 or TRBV12-4, the J gene TRBJ1-1; tentative D call: TRBD1 (5 bases). The CDR3 is 12 residues long. With 7 bases removed from V and 7 bases from J, the gap between germline ends came to 13 bases. The CDR3 here is CASTSGPGEAFF. CDR3 DNA sequence: TGTGCCAGCACCTCGGGGCCGGGTGAAGCTTTCTTT.

The genes are TRBV29-1 and TRBJ1-2; D is undetermined. This CDR3 has 12 residues. V was clipped by 3 bases and J by 4 bases, with 9 bases between them. Per germline, CDR1 SQVTM and CDR2 ANQGSEA. The CDR3 spells CSVDMGSYGYTF. In DNA, the CDR3 is TGCAGCGTTGATATGGGTAGCTATGGCTACACCTTC.

At least ten counts were recorded for this clonotype. This chain connects TRBV29-1 to TRBJ2-5, with 7 bases matching TRBD2. The CDR3 is 13 amino acids. V shed 6 bases and J 5 bases; nucleotides not matched to a gene: 9. Germline V lookup: CDR1 SQVTM, CDR2 ANQGSEA. Written as DNA, the CDR3 is TGCAGCGTATCCGGGGTTAGCGGGGAGACCCAGTACTTC. Its protein product is CSVSGVSGETQYF.

This clonotype came up a few times. Here the CDR3 reads CASSLWGGAGETQYF. CDR3 sequence (DNA): TGTGCCAGCAGTTTATGGGGGGGGGCTGGCGAGACCCAGTACTTC. The rearrangement uses TRBV12-3 or TRBV12-4 and TRBJ2-5; D is possibly TRBD2 (7 bases). The germline V and J ends were trimmed by 2 bases and 5 bases, with 15 bases remaining between them. The CDR3 contains 15 residues.

This clonotype has at least ten counts. The rearrangement joins TRBV12-3 or TRBV12-4 to TRBJ2-5; TRBD2 aligns across 10 bases. The J segment lost 5 bases and the V segment lost 10 bases, leaving 10 bases of the junction unmatched. This CDR3 spans 14 amino acids. The CDR3 DNA reads as TGTGCCACAAGGGCTAGCGGGAGTTCTGAGACCCAGTACTTC. The encoded protein is CATRASGSSETQYF.

The chain couples TRBV6-5 to TRBJ2-5; TRBD2 aligns across 12 bases. The length of the CDR3 is 14 residues. The J segment lost 5 bases and the V segment lost 2 bases, leaving 0 bases of the junction unmatched. In germline, CDR1 is MNHEY, CDR2 SVGAGI. The CDR3 DNA reads as TGTGCCAGCAGTTACCTAGCGGGAGGGGAGACCCAGTACTTC. Amino acid sequence: CASSYLAGGETQYF.

This clonotype was detected only a few times. The gene calls are TRBV7-2 and TRBJ1-2; no definite D call. The CDR3 is 11 residues long. V lost 7 bases, J lost 1 base, and 4 bases lay in between. Germline V CDR1 and CDR2: SGHTA, FQGNSA. The CDR3 loop is CASTNNYGYTF. Written as DNA, the CDR3 is TGTGCCAGCACTAATAACTATGGCTACACCTTC. The variable domain in full, completed from reference TRBV7-2 and TRBJ1-2, reads GAGVSQSPSNKVTEKGKDVELRCDPISGHTALYWYRQSLGQGLEFLIYFQGNSAPDKSGLPSDRFSAERTGGSVSTLTIQRTQQEDSAVYLCASTNNYGYTFGSGTRLTVV.

This clonotype has a handful of counts. The chain carries TRBV28 and TRBJ2-7; 7 positions agree with TRBD1. CDR1 and CDR2 from the germline V gene are MDHEN and SYDVKM. J lost 5 bases, V lost 8 bases, and 9 bases had no gene match. The length of the CDR3 is 13 residues. The chain's CDR3 is CASAGTEKDEQYF. CDR3 nucleotides: TGTGCCAGCGCCGGGACAGAAAAAGACGAGCAGTACTTC.

The table lists this clonotype with many counts. This sequence joins TRBV30 and TRBJ2-6, with a weak D call TRBD2 (6 bases). This CDR3 is built from 13 residues. Germline CDR1 GTSNPN, CDR2 SVGIG (reference sequence). V was trimmed by 8 bases and J by 2 bases, leaving 10 bases between them. CDR3: CAGDWAGANVLTF. CDR3 coding DNA: TGTGCCGGGGACTGGGCTGGGGCCAACGTCCTGACTTTC.